The clone carrying this T cell receptor beta chain has ten or more counts. Its matching antigen is unknown. The data were obtained in a study of T cells in Graves' hyperthyroidism and ophthalmopathy. Study-wide results and caveats: A model using 13 V-J features told ophthalmopathy apart from stable hyperthyroidism. Most clonotypes that expanded in the thyroid above 0.001 also showed up in blood.

Deletions cut 0 bases from V and 0 bases from J, with 7 bases between. Germline-derived CDR1 and CDR2 are MNHNS and SASEGT. The CDR3 has 15 residues. Amplification yielded TCR beta CDR3 regions, with RNA transcripts as the source. Primed by the HTBI set, a first-round RT-PCR was run on the TCR CDR3. A single record per CDR3 protein comes from TCRdb applying MiXCR to the multiplex PCR reads. The table lists around 210,000 distinct CDR3 sequences, about 17% of them singletons. The chain couples TRBV6-1 to TRBJ2-3, with D unclear. The sample comprised blood. This TCR was recovered from a woman in her 50s with Graves' hyperthyroidism. The CDR3 loop reads CASSEAEPSTDTQYF. CDR3 bases: TGTGCCAGCAGTGAAGCGGAGCCCAGCACAGATACGCAGTATTTT.